Each of the 2 T cell receptor beta chains below was sequenced from the same sample in a study of T cells in Graves' hyperthyroidism and ophthalmopathy. The CDR3 regions of TCR beta were amplified from RNA transcripts. The HTBI primer set drove a first-round RT-PCR of the TCR CDR3. TCRdb reprocessed the multiplex PCR reads with MiXCR, giving one entry per CDR3 protein. The sample records about 590,000 distinct CDR3 sequences, approximately 14% being singletons. Sequencing was performed on blood. The receptors here all came from a woman aged 25 to 45 with Graves' hyperthyroidism.

The sample holds many counts of this clonotype. This sequence joins TRBV12-3 or TRBV12-4 and TRBJ2-4, with 7 bases lining up with TRBD1. This CDR3 comprises 15 residues. J gave up 6 bases and V 2 bases, and 7 bases lay outside the gene matches. DNA for the CDR3: TGTGCCAGCAGTTTAAAGCAGACAGGGCGAAACATTCAGTACTTC. Its translation is CASSLKQTGRNIQYF.

This clonotype was observed at least ten times. The chain employs TRBV2 and TRBJ2-3; perhaps TRBD1 as D (6 bases). Germline V gene data show CDR1 as SNHLY and CDR2 as FYNNEI. CDR3 size: 14 residues. V lost 8 bases and J 2 bases, leaving 14 bases between the germline ends. CDR3: CASLTGEITDTQYF. The CDR3 bases are TGTGCCAGCTTGACAGGAGAGATCACAGATACGCAGTATTTT.